The T cell receptor beta chain described here comes from a study of shared clonotypes between healthy human individuals. For this clone: The sample has other DNA sequences that encode this CDR3 too.

The CDR3 runs 12 residues. Per germline, CDR1 MNHEY and CDR2 SMNVEV (reference sequence). Between the trimmed V and J ends, which lost 3 bases and 3 bases, there was a span of 2 bases. The naive CD8 population came from CD45RO-negative cells selected for CCR7, without terminally differentiated effector memory CD45RA+ cells. Here immunoSEQ multiplex PCR was the method, and the copy in TCRdb shows in-frame clones only, minus some. Here the sample spans millions of clones, less than 95% being singletons. V usage is TRBV27 and J usage is TRBJ2-2; D unresolved. The source is a young man in good health. Sequenced: naive CD8+ T cells sorted from blood. CDR3 sequence reads: CASSFHTGELFF. The CDR3 nucleotides read TGTGCCAGCAGTTTTCACACCGGGGAGCTGTTTTTT.